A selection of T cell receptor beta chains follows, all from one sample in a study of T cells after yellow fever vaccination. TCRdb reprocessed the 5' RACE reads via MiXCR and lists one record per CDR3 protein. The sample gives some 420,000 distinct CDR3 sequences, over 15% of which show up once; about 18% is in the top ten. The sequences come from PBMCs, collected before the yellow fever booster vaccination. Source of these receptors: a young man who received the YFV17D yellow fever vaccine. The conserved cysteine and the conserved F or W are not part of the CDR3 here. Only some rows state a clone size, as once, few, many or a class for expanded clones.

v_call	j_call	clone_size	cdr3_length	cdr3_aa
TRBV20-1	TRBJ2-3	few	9	SARDRLAVH
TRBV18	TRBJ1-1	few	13	ASSPYIPMNTEAF
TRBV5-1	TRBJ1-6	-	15	ASGKGGRGTYNSPLH
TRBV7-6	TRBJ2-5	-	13	ASSSPSVDQETQY
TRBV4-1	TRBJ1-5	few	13	ASSQRDFGNQPQH
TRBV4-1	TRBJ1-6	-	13	ASSQERSYNSPLH
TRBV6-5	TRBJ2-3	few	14	ASSYSRGAGTDTQY
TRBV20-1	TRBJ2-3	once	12	SATSGGPTDTQY
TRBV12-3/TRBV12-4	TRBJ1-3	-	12	ASSLAAPGNTIY
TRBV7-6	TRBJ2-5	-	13	ASSPYSGAQETQY
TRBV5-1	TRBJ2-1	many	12	ASSRLAGDNEQF
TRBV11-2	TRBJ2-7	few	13	ASSLNRGLSYEQY
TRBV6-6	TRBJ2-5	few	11	ASSRSAEGIQY
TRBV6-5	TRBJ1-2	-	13	ASSYERLPIYGYT
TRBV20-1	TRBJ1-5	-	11	SARKQINQPQH
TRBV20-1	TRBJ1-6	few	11	SASYRDWLALH
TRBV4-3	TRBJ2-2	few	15	ASSQAPVRERAGELF
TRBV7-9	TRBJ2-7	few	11	ASSRIGGYEQY
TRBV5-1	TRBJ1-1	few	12	ASSMTERFTEAF
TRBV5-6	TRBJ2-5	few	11	ASSFYGRETQY
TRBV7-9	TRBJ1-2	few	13	ASSYGTVRERGYT
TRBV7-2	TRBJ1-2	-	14	ASSFGQGALVGGYT
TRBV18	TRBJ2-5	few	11	ASSSATVGTQY
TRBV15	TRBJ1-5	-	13	ATSRSVGLNQPQH
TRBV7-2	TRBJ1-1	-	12	ASSLGFGNTEAF
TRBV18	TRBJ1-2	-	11	ASSPTSSYGYT
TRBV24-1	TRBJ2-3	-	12	ATSVLAGADTQY
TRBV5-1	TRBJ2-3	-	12	ASSLAGSPDTQY
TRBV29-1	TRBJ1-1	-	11	SVDWGLNTEAF
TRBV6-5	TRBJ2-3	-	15	ASSYTGTGGLADTQY
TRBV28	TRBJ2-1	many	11	ASSLSSYNEQF
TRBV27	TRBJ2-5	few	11	ASSPQSRETQY
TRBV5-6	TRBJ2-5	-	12	ASSLVAGRETQY
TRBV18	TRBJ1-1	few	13	ASSPRETGTSEAF
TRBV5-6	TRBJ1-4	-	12	ASSWREGGEKLF
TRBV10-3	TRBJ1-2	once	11	AISEFPGDGYT
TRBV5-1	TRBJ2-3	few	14	ASRSGLAGDVDTQY
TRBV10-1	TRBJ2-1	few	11	ASRRGTGNEQF